Below are 16 T cell receptor beta chains sequenced from a single sample in a study of cytomegalovirus exposure and HLA in healthy donors (dated by TCRdb to about 2017). Library prep was done by the immunoSEQ multiplex PCR assay. The multiplex PCR relied on a mix of 60 forward primers for TCR Vbeta segments and 13 reverse primers for TCR Jbeta segments. Entries here come from immuneACCESS through TCRdb and include only in-frame sequences with V and J called. Some clones fail to appear in such tables; in the studies checked, an unresolved V gene covers under half of the shortfall, and the cause of the remainder is unknown. The sample data list tens of thousands of clones, and less than 80% of these were observed just once. The ten largest clones represent about 3% of the sample. The sample taken for sequencing was PBMCs. These receptors were collected from a woman between 35 and 50 years old in good health and CMV-seronegative.

V usage is TRBV4-2 and J usage is TRBJ2-1; the match to TRBD2 covers 7 bases. The length of the CDR3 is 15 residues. Germline V gives CDR1 LGHNA, CDR2 YNFKEQ. V trimming: 8 bases; J trimming: 0 bases; junction bases outside the gene matches: 7. The CDR3 nucleotides read TGTGCCAGCTCGGCTAGCGGCTACTCCTACAATGAGCAGTTCTTC. It yields the protein CASSASGYSYNEQFF.

The chain is built from TRBV10-3 and TRBJ2-3, with D possibly matching TRBD1 (5 bases). The CDR3 sequence is 16 residues long. V gave up 4 bases and J gave up 0 bases, with 14 bases separating them. Germline CDR1 reads ENHRY; CDR2 reads SYGVKD. The CDR3 is CAISGQGLGSTDTQYF. The CDR3 region has the DNA TGTGCCATCAGTGGCCAGGGCCTCGGAAGCACAGATACGCAGTATTTT.

The V and J genes are TRBV7-8 and TRBJ2-1; 7 nucleotides line up with TRBD2. The CDR3 covers 16 residues. Germline CDR1 reads SGHVS; CDR2 reads FQNEAQ. With V trimmed by 3 bases and J by 6 bases, 11 bases remained unmatched. DNA of the CDR3: TGTGCCAGCAGCTTCCGGGCGGCGGGAGTTAGCAATGAGCAGTTCTTC. Protein product: CASSFRAAGVSNEQFF.

This clone has more than one count but fewer than ten. The chain has TRBV6-1 and TRBJ2-7; D is perhaps TRBD1 (5 bases). Per the germline V gene, CDR1 is MNHNS and CDR2 is SASEGT. There are 16 residues in the CDR3. Trimming cost V 4 bases and J 0 bases, with 16 bases left between them. Here the CDR3 reads CASSALGASHSYEQYF. CDR3 DNA sequence: TGTGCCAGCAGTGCCCTAGGGGCCTCGCACTCCTACGAGCAGTACTTC.

J is TRBJ2-7 and V is TRBV27, with D possibly being TRBD2 (6 bases). The ends were cut back, 4 bases at V and 9 bases at J, with 22 bases in the middle. There are 15 residues in the CDR3. CDR1 MNHEY and CDR2 SMNVEV come from the germline V gene (reference sequence). As DNA, the CDR3 is TGTGCCAGCAGTTCAACGGGAGACCCCCTAATTGCGCAGTACTTC. As protein: CASSSTGDPLIAQYF.

The chain employs TRBV2 and TRBJ2-5, with D perhaps TRBD1 (5 bases). Between the trimmed V and J ends, which lost 2 bases and 5 bases, there was a span of 15 bases. CDR3 size: 15 residues. Germline lookup yields CDR1 SNHLY and CDR2 FYNNEI. CDR3 amino acids: CASSESSRVGETQYF. Written as DNA, the CDR3 is TGTGCCAGCAGTGAATCCTCCAGGGTTGGGGAGACCCAGTACTTC.

In its sample, this clone was seen a few times. The gene calls are TRBV27 and TRBJ2-7, with 7 bases identical to TRBD1. V shed 4 bases and J 0 bases; nucleotides not matched to a gene: 9. This CDR3 region has 16 residues. Germline values: CDR1 MNHEY, CDR2 SMNVEV (reference sequence). For the CDR3, the DNA is TGTGCCAGCAGTTCCCTAGGACAGGCCGACTCCTACGAGCAGTACTTC. This encodes CASSSLGQADSYEQYF.

The chain couples TRBV4-1 to TRBJ2-1, with D maybe TRBD1 (6 bases). Per the germline V gene, CDR1 is MGHRA and CDR2 is YSYEKL. V was clipped by 0 bases and J by 0 bases, with 15 bases between them. The CDR3 is 18 amino acids. Here the CDR3 reads CASSQESSGASSYNEQFF. The CDR3 nucleotides read TGCGCCAGCAGCCAAGAGTCGTCAGGGGCGAGCTCCTACAATGAGCAGTTCTTC.

The chain is built from TRBV2 and TRBJ2-7; 9 nucleotides agree with TRBD1. V trimming: 8 bases; J trimming: 7 bases; junction bases outside the gene matches: 18. The CDR3 spans 16 residues. CDR1 SNHLY and CDR2 FYNNEI come from the germline V gene. CDR3 nucleotide sequence: TGTGCCAGCCAGGGCGGCTCCGGGACAGGGATAAGGGAGCAGTACTTC. Translated: CASQGGSGTGIREQYF.

The chain has TRBV6-1 and TRBJ2-2, with D possibly being TRBD1 (6 bases). Trimming removed 5 bases at V and 5 bases at J, with 12 bases between. The CDR3 runs 14 residues. Germline lookup yields CDR1 MNHNS and CDR2 SASEGT. Written as DNA, the CDR3 is TGTGCCAGCAGTATTTCTCAGGGGACCGGGGAGCTGTTTTTT. This codes for CASSISQGTGELFF.

The V call is TRBV11-2, the J call TRBJ2-7; TRBD2 aligns across 7 bases. Looked up from germline, CDR1 is SGHAT and CDR2 is FQNNGV. V shed 1 base and J 2 bases; nucleotides not matched to a gene: 2. This CDR3 has 14 amino acids. CDR3 bases: TGTGCCAGCAGCTTAGGCGGGGGAACCTACGAGCAGTACTTC. It specifies CASSLGGGTYEQYF.

The CDR3: CASSPRWGREGREQYF. The CDR3 DNA reads as TGTGCCAGCAGCCCGAGGTGGGGGCGGGAGGGTCGCGAGCAGTACTTC. This rearrangement joins TRBV27 to TRBJ2-7, with 9 bases identical to TRBD2. V shed 6 bases, J shed 6 bases, and the junction held 15 bases outside the gene matches. The CDR3 is 16 residues long. Germline CDR1 reads MNHEY; CDR2 reads SMNVEV (reference sequence).

The V and J genes are TRBV10-3 and TRBJ2-6; 7 nucleotides agree with TRBD1. This CDR3 spans 17 amino acids. The ends lost 9 bases at V and 0 bases at J; junction bases unmatched: 11. Germline V gene lookup returns CDR1 ENHRY and CDR2 SYGVKD. The CDR3 DNA reads TGTGCCATTCCAGCTCGACAGGGACGCTCTGGGGCCAACGTCCTGACTTTC. This encodes CAIPARQGRSGANVLTF.

The chain employs TRBV2 and TRBJ2-7, with 11 positions matching TRBD1. Germline V gene lookup returns CDR1 SNHLY and CDR2 FYNNEI. The CDR3 has 13 amino acids. J gave up 6 bases and V 7 bases, and 5 bases lay outside the gene matches. The CDR3 DNA sequence: TGTGCCAGCAAGGGACAGGGGGGGTGCGAGCAGTACTTC. It translates to CASKGQGGCEQYF.

The chain uses TRBV5-1 and TRBJ1-6; D is perhaps TRBD1 (6 bases). The germline V gene has CDR1 SGHRS and CDR2 YFSETQ. The CDR3 is made up of 16 amino acids. Trimming took off 4 bases at V and 4 bases at J, with 15 bases between the two ends. The CDR3 DNA reads as TGCGCCAGCAGCACCAACAGGGACATGTATAATTCACCCCTCCACTTT. Encoded protein: CASSTNRDMYNSPLHF.

Note on this clone: One end of the junction is discordant with germline, which a read error may explain. The V and J genes are TRBV11-2 and TRBJ2-7, with a tentative D call TRBD2 (5 bases). CDR1 is SGHAT and CDR2 is FQNNGV in the germline V gene. The CDR3 totals 12 residues. The CDR3 protein is CAGSPDFYGQYF. Written as DNA, the CDR3 is TGTGCCGGCAGCCCGGACTTTTACGGGCAGTACTTC.